A selection of T cell receptor beta chains follows, all from one sample in a study of blood T cells in healthy people across ages. From the 5' RACE reads, TCRdb called clonotypes with MiXCR, one entry per CDR3 protein. The repertoire holds fewer than 2,000,000 distinct CDR3 sequences, with approximately 32% as singletons. The specimen was blood. Every receptor here comes from a woman in her 30s in good health. Both conserved end residues are part of each CDR3.

TRBJ2-6	TRBV29-1	16	CSVGTGAFSGANVLTF
TRBJ1-1	TRBV5-5	14	CASSWGEGNTEAFF
TRBJ2-5	TRBV11-2	19	CASSLDRPALAGVLGTQYF
TRBJ2-6	TRBV27	18	CASSRTSGVRSGANVLTF
TRBJ2-4	TRBV7-2	16	CASSSTVSRAKNIQYF
TRBJ1-6	TRBV20-1	16	CSAMDRESSYNSPLHF
TRBJ1-1	TRBV7-9	13	CASSGGGVTEAFF
TRBJ1-1	TRBV20-1	13	CSARHLGNTEAFF
TRBJ1-2	TRBV7-2	15	CASSLESSSFYGYTF
TRBJ2-3	TRBV28	11	CAPWQGDTQYF
TRBJ1-5	TRBV7-9	15	CASSRLEQGNQPQHF
TRBJ1-2	TRBV12-3/TRBV12-4	14	CASSLGHRNYGYTF
TRBJ2-3	TRBV7-9	18	CASSLEASGYTSIDTQYF
TRBJ2-3	TRBV15	16	CATSRGPGTVTDTQYF
TRBJ1-1	TRBV30	13	CAWAGLRNTEAFF
TRBJ2-7	TRBV29-1	14	CSVVSPLSSYEQYF
TRBJ2-1	TRBV12-3/TRBV12-4	13	CASSGTNINEQFF
TRBJ2-3	TRBV25-1	19	CASSATSGLRVPSTDTQYF
TRBJ2-1	TRBV3-1	19	CASSRFPGQARTSYNEQFF
TRBJ2-7	TRBV20-1	13	CSARTSGRAEQYF
TRBJ2-3	TRBV6-2/TRBV6-3	12	CASRQGGDTQYF
TRBJ1-1	TRBV6-1	13	CASSGTPEVEAFF
TRBJ2-7	TRBV10-3	12	CATGQDPREQYF
TRBJ1-1	TRBV27	15	CASSLSAGGRAEAFF
TRBJ1-1	TRBV12-3/TRBV12-4	15	CASSLARQGATEAFF
TRBJ2-7	TRBV10-3	13	CAIRRDSPYEQYF
TRBJ2-3	TRBV5-1	14	CANSLGDYTDTQYF
TRBJ2-7	TRBV7-9	12	CASSPGTLEQYF
TRBJ2-3	TRBV10-3	21	CAICPKDESTSGIEDGDTQYF
TRBJ2-7	TRBV29-1	15	CSVEGDRETSYEQYF
TRBJ2-2	TRBV28	16	CASSSRQAMNTGELFF
TRBJ1-5	TRBV28	11	CASSPGRPQHF
TRBJ2-1	TRBV7-2	18	CASSLAVALAGGTHEQFF
TRBJ2-7	TRBV7-3	15	CASSPRPSGSYEQYF
TRBJ2-1	TRBV4-2	17	CASSQGGLAETYNEQFF
TRBJ2-7	TRBV15	15	CATSRDTGGRYEQYF
TRBJ2-7	TRBV12-3/TRBV12-4	14	CASSLVTTGTEQYF
TRBJ2-1	TRBV7-3	16	CASSPIKGLGASEQFF
TRBJ2-3	TRBV19	15	CASSPDSGFPDTQYF
TRBJ1-5	TRBV20-1	12	CSTQRRGWPQHF
TRBJ2-7	TRBV23-1	14	CASSQSRVQYEQYF
TRBJ1-1	TRBV5-8	14	CAISHEGWDTEAFF
TRBJ2-1	TRBV11-2	17	CASSLEEARGLFGEQFF
TRBJ2-7	TRBV19	13	CASSELDSYEQYF
TRBJ1-1	TRBV7-2	13	CASSHTRDTEAFF
TRBJ1-2	TRBV2	15	CTSSETGTVYYGYTF
TRBJ2-7	TRBV20-1	15	CSAAPLQGTTYEQYF
TRBJ2-7	TRBV2	14	CASRELAGAPEQYF
TRBJ2-1	TRBV6-2/TRBV6-3	18	CASSYGTSGSLSYNEQFF
TRBJ2-5	TRBV7-6	15	CASSSSPRIQETQYF
TRBJ2-3	TRBV3-1	18	CASSLGASGGVFTDTQYF
TRBJ1-2	TRBV30	13	CAWSVVPSHGYTF
TRBJ2-1	TRBV3-1	15	CASSQIAGVPYEQFF
TRBJ2-1	TRBV28	16	CASSSQTETSYNEQFF